This record concerns one T cell receptor (beta chain) sequence. The CDR3 length is 12 residues. Germline CDR1 reads KGHSH; CDR2 reads LQKENI. V was pared by 4 bases and J by 12 bases, with 4 bases of the junction left unmatched. The data belong to a study of blood T cell repertoires in COVID-19. Clones were sequenced by immunoSEQ multiplex PCR, and TCRdb holds only the in-frame ones, with some missing. The data show fewer than 500,000 clones, about 80% seen once. Material for sequencing was peripheral blood. The V call is TRBV18, the J call TRBJ1-4; 8 bases are shared with TRBD1. The sequence came from a human donor with acute or convalescent COVID-19. The donor label of this sample is uncertain. In nucleotides, the CDR3 is TGTGCCAGCTCACAGGACAGGGTGGAACTGTTTTTT. Amino acids: CASSQDRVELFF.